One and the same sample provided the 25 T cell receptor beta chains below, sequenced in a study of T cells in Graves' hyperthyroidism and ophthalmopathy. Template material for amplifying TCR beta CDR3 regions consisted of RNA transcripts. Using the HTBI primer set, a first-round RT-PCR was run on the TCR CDR3. From the multiplex PCR reads, TCRdb called clonotypes with MiXCR, one entry per CDR3 protein. The data hold hundreds of thousands of distinct CDR3 sequences, with 12% to 15% observed a single time. What was sequenced was blood. The receptors here all came from a woman between 18 and 29 years old with Graves' hyperthyroidism.

The gene calls are TRBV19 and TRBJ2-7; 7 positions agree with TRBD1. Germline CDR1 LNHDA, CDR2 SQIVND (reference sequence). V lost 5 bases, J lost 2 bases, and 9 bases stayed unmatched. The CDR3 runs to 15 residues. The CDR3 spells CASSDFDRDPYEQYF. The DNA of the CDR3 is TGTGCCAGTAGTGACTTCGACAGGGACCCCTACGAGCAGTACTTC. Together with reference TRBV19 and TRBJ2-7, the CDR3 gives the full variable domain: DGGITQSPKYLFRKEGQNVTLSCEQNLNHDAMYWYRQDPGQGLRLIYYSQIVNDFQKGDIAEGYSVSREKKESFPLTVTSAQKNPTAFYLCASSDFDRDPYEQYFGPGTRLTVT.

The chain employs TRBV19 and TRBJ1-1; perhaps TRBD1 as D (6 bases). The germline V gene has CDR1 LNHDA and CDR2 SQIVND (reference sequence). This CDR3 is 13 amino acids long. With 6 bases removed from V and 5 bases from J, the gap between germline ends came to 13 bases. The CDR3 DNA sequence: TGTGCCAGTAGACCCACAGGGATGACTGAAGCTTTCTTT. This gives the protein CASRPTGMTEAFF. Combining the CDR3 with reference TRBV19 and TRBJ1-1 gives the whole variable domain DGGITQSPKYLFRKEGQNVTLSCEQNLNHDAMYWYRQDPGQGLRLIYYSQIVNDFQKGDIAEGYSVSREKKESFPLTVTSAQKNPTAFYLCASRPTGMTEAFFGQGTRLTVV.

This clonotype came up a few times. The chain uses TRBV19 and TRBJ2-1; the D gene is possibly TRBD2 (6 bases). The length of the CDR3 is 15 residues. The V end was cut by 1 base, the J end by 4 bases, with 11 bases between. Germline V gene lookup returns CDR1 LNHDA and CDR2 SQIVND (reference sequence). The CDR3 DNA follows: TGTGCCAGTAGTATAGCCGGCGGGATTTACAATGAGCAGTTCTTC. Translated: CASSIAGGIYNEQFF.

This clonotype was seen a handful of times. The V and J genes are TRBV12-3 or TRBV12-4 and TRBJ1-4, with 11 bases identical to TRBD1. There are 15 residues in the CDR3. Losses at the gene ends were 6 bases for V and 8 bases for J; bases not matched to a gene: 8. The CDR3, as DNA: TGTGCCAGCAGCCTCTCTCGGACAGGGGGCGAAAAACTGTTTTTT. This encodes CASSLSRTGGEKLFF.

This clonotype was counted between two and nine times. Possible read error: a much larger clone is one base away. The chain uses TRBV6-1 and TRBJ2-7; 11 nucleotides agree with TRBD2. The germline CDR1 and CDR2 sequences are MNHNS and SASEGT. CDR3 length equals 18 residues. CDR3 bases: TGTACCAGCGGGATAAGTACTAGCGGGAGATCGGGGTCCTACGAGCAGTACTTC. Residues: CTSGISTSGRSGSYEQYF.

This clonotype appeared many times. The gene calls are TRBV18 and TRBJ2-7; D may be TRBD2 (6 bases). Trimming left V 0 bases short and J 7 bases short, with 10 bases between. Germline CDR1 is KGHSH and CDR2 is LQKENI. This CDR3 has 13 amino acids. The CDR3 loop is CASSPPAGWEQYF. The CDR3 coding sequence is TGTGCCAGCTCACCACCGGCGGGGTGGGAGCAGTACTTC.

The chain joins TRBV12-3 or TRBV12-4 to TRBJ2-3; 14 nucleotides agree with TRBD2. Trimming at V came to 7 bases and at J to 8 bases, leaving 17 bases not matched to a gene. The CDR3 loop spans 18 amino acids. In nucleotides, the CDR3 is TGTGCCAGCACCACACCATCCGGGACTAGCGGGAGTATTGGTACGCAGTATTTT. It specifies CASTTPSGTSGSIGTQYF.

This clonotype was detected only a few times. The V and J genes are TRBV29-1 and TRBJ1-4; 7 nucleotides line up with TRBD1. Trimming removed 8 bases from V and 8 bases from J; junction bases left unmatched: 17. Germline CDR1 reads SQVTM; CDR2 reads ANQGSEA. This CDR3 is built from 15 residues. CDR3 sequence reads: CSIGQVPPKEEKLFF. CDR3 sequence (DNA): TGCAGCATTGGACAGGTCCCTCCGAAGGAGGAAAAACTGTTTTTT.

This clonotype was recorded at least ten times. The chain employs TRBV20-1 and TRBJ1-5; 7 nucleotides line up with TRBD1. The ends lost 3 bases at V and 6 bases at J; junction bases unmatched: 5. Germline CDR1 is DFQATT and CDR2 is SNEGSKA (reference sequence). This CDR3 has 13 residues. The CDR3 DNA reads TGCAGTGCTAGTATCGCAGGGGGTCAGCCCCAGCATTTT. This encodes CSASIAGGQPQHF.

The sample holds a few counts of this clonotype. CDR3 bases: TGTGCCAGCAGCTGGGGGGGTGACTCTGGAAACACCATATATTTT. Its translation is CASSWGGDSGNTIYF. V usage is TRBV7-2 and J usage is TRBJ1-3; the D gene is possibly TRBD1 (5 bases). With 4 bases removed from V and 0 bases from J, the gap between germline ends came to 10 bases. The CDR3 spans 15 residues. The germline V gene has CDR1 SGHTA and CDR2 FQGNSA.

This clonotype appeared many times. The chain joins TRBV7-9 to TRBJ2-3; 14 nucleotides line up with TRBD2. From germline, CDR1 is SEHNR and CDR2 FQNEAQ (reference sequence). The CDR3 covers 16 residues. The V segment lost 5 bases and the J segment 2 bases; nucleotides outside the gene matches: 3. DNA for the CDR3: TGTGCCAGCAGCCCGGGACTAGCGGGAGACACAGATACGCAGTATTTT. Its translation: CASSPGLAGDTDTQYF.

This clonotype has a count of ten or more. The V call is TRBV7-2, the J call TRBJ1-1; a weak D match, TRBD1 (6 bases). Germline V lookup: CDR1 SGHTA, CDR2 FQGNSA. CDR3 length: 13 amino acids. V lost 4 bases and J 4 bases, leaving 10 bases between the germline ends. CDR3 coding DNA: TGTGCCAGCAGCTCGGACAGTCTCACTGAAGCTTTCTTT. Amino acid sequence: CASSSDSLTEAFF.

This clonotype has only a few counts. This sequence joins TRBV9 and TRBJ1-6; D might be TRBD1 (5 bases). Germline values: CDR1 SGDLS, CDR2 YYNGEE. Trimming stripped 3 bases from V and 16 bases from J, with 17 bases between. The CDR3 runs to 13 residues. CDR3 nucleotide sequence: TGTGCCAGCAGCGCCCAGGTGAGGGGACCTCTCCACTTT. It translates to CASSAQVRGPLHF.

The chain carries TRBV6-1 and TRBJ2-7, with 7 nucleotides matching TRBD1. Germline V gene data show CDR1 as MNHNS and CDR2 as SASEGT. CDR3 size: 14 residues. J gave up 2 bases and V 10 bases, and 11 bases lay outside the gene matches. CDR3 protein: CAIIGGQGAYEQYF. The CDR3, as DNA: TGTGCCATCATTGGCGGCCAGGGGGCCTACGAGCAGTACTTC.

This clonotype was seen a handful of times. The chain has TRBV10-1 and TRBJ2-1, with unresolved D. V was clipped by 0 bases and J by 3 bases, with 21 bases between them. Germline CDR1 reads WNHNN; CDR2 reads SYGVQD (reference sequence). This CDR3 is 19 amino acids long. The CDR3 region is CASSESRVSTGVYYNEQFF. As DNA, the CDR3 is TGCGCCAGCAGTGAGTCCCGAGTCTCGACGGGCGTATACTACAATGAGCAGTTCTTC.

The chain is built from TRBV7-9 and TRBJ2-3; D unresolved. V was shortened by 2 bases and J by 0 bases, with 9 bases between the two germline ends. The CDR3 totals 15 residues. CDR1 is SEHNR, CDR2 FQNEAQ, per germline (reference sequence). In DNA, the CDR3 is TGTGCCAGCAGCTTAAACGGGTACAGCACAGATACGCAGTATTTT. It translates to CASSLNGYSTDTQYF. The entire variable domain, with the rest obtained from reference TRBV7-9 and TRBJ2-3, is as follows: DTGVSQNPRHKITKRGQNVTFRCDPISEHNRLYWYRQTLGQGPEFLTYFQNEAQLEKSRLLSDRFSAERPKGSFSTLEIQRTEQGDSAMYLCASSLNGYSTDTQYFGPGTRLTVL.

Only a few counts were recorded for this clonotype. The chain couples TRBV6-5 to TRBJ2-1; TRBD2 aligns across 8 bases. The V gene end was trimmed by 0 bases and the J gene end by 6 bases; junction bases not matched to a gene: 10. CDR1 MNHEY and CDR2 SVGAGI come from the germline V gene. The CDR3 is 17 residues long. This CDR3 reads CASSYSPSGLNFNEQFF. The CDR3 nucleotides are TGTGCCAGCAGTTACTCGCCTAGCGGGTTAAATTTCAATGAGCAGTTCTTC.

This clonotype was observed a few times. V gene TRBV11-2 combines with J gene TRBJ2-7; 10 bases align to TRBD2. The trim removed 3 bases at V and 4 bases at J, leaving 6 bases unmatched. The CDR3 covers 15 residues. Germline assignment: CDR1 SGHAT and CDR2 FQNNGV. Written as DNA, the CDR3 is TGTGCCAGCAGCTTCCCGGGACTAGCGAGGTACGAGCAGTACTTC. The encoded protein is CASSFPGLARYEQYF. The full variable domain, its missing parts supplied by reference TRBV11-2 and TRBJ2-7, is EAGVAQSPRYKIIEKRQSVAFWCNPISGHATLYWYQQILGQGPKLLIQFQNNGVVDDSQLPKDRFSAERLKGVDSTLKIQPAKLEDSAVYLCASSFPGLARYEQYFGPGTRLTVT.

In its sample, this clonotype was seen a few times. The chain uses TRBV5-1 and TRBJ1-6; 9 bases line up with TRBD1. CDR1 and CDR2 from the germline V gene are SGHRS and YFSETQ. The CDR3 totals 15 residues. V gave up 0 bases and J gave up 5 bases; unmatched junction bases: 0. The CDR3 DNA is TGCGCCAGCAGCTTGGGACAGGGGGATAATTCACCCCTCCACTTT. Protein: CASSLGQGDNSPLHF.

This sequence joins TRBV19 and TRBJ2-1, with D possibly TRBD1 on 6 matching bases. CDR1 LNHDA and CDR2 SQIVND come from the germline V gene (reference sequence). The CDR3 is 13 amino acids. V was trimmed by 3 bases and J by 7 bases, leaving 10 bases between them. The CDR3 DNA is TGTGCCAGTAGTATCACAGGGTTGAATGAGCAGTTCTTC. Translating it yields CASSITGLNEQFF.

This clonotype was detected ten times or more. CDR3 amino acids: CASKLPTGCPYEQYF. CDR3 DNA sequence: TGTGCCAGCAAACTACCCACAGGCTGCCCCTACGAGCAGTACTTC. This chain uses TRBV12-3 or TRBV12-4 with TRBJ2-7, with TRBD1 as a possible D gene (5 bases). The CDR3 is 15 residues long. Trimming pared 7 bases from V and 2 bases from J, leaving 18 bases between.

This clonotype turned up a few times. The chain joins TRBV6-2 or TRBV6-3 to TRBJ1-5, with D possibly being TRBD1 (6 bases). V was trimmed by 2 bases and J by 0 bases, leaving 8 bases between them. The CDR3 has 15 amino acids. Germline CDR1 and CDR2: MNHEY and SVGEGT. The CDR3: CASSYPGDSNQPQHF. As DNA, the CDR3 is TGTGCCAGCAGTTACCCAGGGGATAGCAATCAGCCCCAGCATTTT.

This clonotype was detected many times. The J gene is TRBJ1-5, the V gene TRBV6-2 or TRBV6-3; D uncertain. Trimming shortened V by 5 bases and J by 0 bases, and 8 bases separated the two germline ends. Germline CDR1 and CDR2: MNHEY and SVGEGT. This CDR3 comprises 14 residues. The CDR3 spells CASSATNSNQPQHF. CDR3 nucleotides: TGTGCCAGCAGTGCAACGAATAGCAATCAGCCCCAGCATTTT.

This clonotype was seen ten or more times. The chain carries TRBV20-1 and TRBJ1-5; 8 bases align to TRBD1. Trimming removed 6 bases from V and 2 bases from J; junction bases left unmatched: 6. The V gene's germline CDR1 is DFQATT and CDR2 SNEGSKA (reference sequence). The CDR3 runs to 14 residues. The CDR3 reads CSAKTGVGNQPQHF. DNA for the CDR3: TGCAGTGCAAAGACAGGGGTAGGCAATCAGCCCCAGCATTTT.

In this sample, this clonotype turned up many times. The V call is TRBV20-1, the J call TRBJ2-3; D unclear. Germline V gene sequence: CDR1 DFQATT, CDR2 SNEGSKA (reference sequence). V lost 4 bases to trimming and J lost 4 bases, with 12 bases between them. The CDR3 sequence is 13 residues long. CDR3 in DNA: TGCAGTGCTACATCCCCGAGACCAGATACGCAGTATTTT. This gives the protein CSATSPRPDTQYF.